This passage covers 24 T cell receptor beta chains from one sample sequenced in a study of beta chain features in type 1 diabetes. The antigens these receptors bind are not known. General study results and limits: Type 1 diabetes patients had moderately but significantly shorter TCRB CDR3s in all four CD4+ subsets.

Expressed TCRB transcripts were sequenced because the entire RNA isolate underwent reverse transcription. The data were produced by immunoSEQ multiplex PCR, yet TCRdb's version contains in-frame clones alone and is incomplete. The profile shows roughly 180,000 clones, roughly 7.1% of them singletons. Input material: central memory CD4+ T cells from blood. Receptors were obtained from a woman aged 40 to 50 with type 1 diabetes.

Only a few counts were recorded for this clone. The CDR3 sequence is CASSPYTGQGVDEQYF. CDR3 in DNA: TGTGCCAGCTCACCCTATACAGGCCAGGGCGTCGACGAGCAGTACTTC. The chain combines TRBV18 with TRBJ2-7; TRBD1 is a possible D gene (5 bases). V lost 3 bases and J 5 bases, leaving 20 bases between the germline ends. Germline CDR1 KGHSH, CDR2 LQKENI. CDR3 size: 16 residues.

This clone was counted only a few times. The CDR3 protein is CASSSQGGQPQHF. CDR3 DNA sequence: TGTGCCAGCAGCTCCCAGGGGGGCCAGCCCCAGCATTTT. This chain uses TRBV5-4 with TRBJ1-5; 7 positions agree with TRBD1. Germline-derived CDR1 and CDR2 are SGHNT and YYREEE (reference sequence). The junction had 4 bases not matched to a gene; V was cut back by 3 bases and J by 7 bases. The CDR3 is made up of 13 amino acids.

The J gene is TRBJ2-2, the V gene TRBV4-3; weak D call: TRBD1 (6 bases). The CDR3 totals 16 residues. Deletions cut 4 bases from V and 2 bases from J, with 14 bases between. Germline-derived CDR1 and CDR2 are LGHNA and YSLEER. CDR3 loop: CASSRGAGDNTGELFF. The CDR3 DNA is TGCGCCAGCAGCCGAGGGGCAGGGGATAACACCGGGGAGCTGTTTTTT.

Only a few counts were recorded for this clone. The rearrangement links TRBV27 to TRBJ1-2; D ambiguous. V was trimmed by 0 bases and J by 4 bases, leaving 9 bases between them. The CDR3 spans 14 residues. Germline lookup yields CDR1 MNHEY and CDR2 SMNVEV (reference sequence). For the CDR3, the DNA is TGTGCCAGCAGTTTATCGTGGCCCAGCTATGGCTACACCTTC. It specifies CASSLSWPSYGYTF.

There are a few counts of this clone. The chain uses TRBV27 and TRBJ2-7; perhaps TRBD2 as D (6 bases). Trimming left V 5 bases short and J 5 bases short, with 16 bases between. CDR3 length: 14 residues. Germline V gene data show CDR1 as MNHEY and CDR2 as SMNVEV (reference sequence). CDR3 sequence: CASSRTGDVDEQYF. The CDR3, as DNA: TGTGCCAGCAGTAGGACGGGGGACGTTGACGAGCAGTACTTC.

This sequence joins TRBV27 and TRBJ1-1; D uncertain. Germline V gives CDR1 MNHEY, CDR2 SMNVEV (reference sequence). There are 16 residues in the CDR3. V was clipped by 7 bases and J by 4 bases, with 22 bases between them. The CDR3 region is CASKPEALRGTTEAFF. The CDR3 coding sequence is TGTGCCAGCAAGCCTGAGGCTTTGCGGGGTACCACTGAAGCTTTCTTT.

This clone has more than one count but fewer than ten. The rearrangement uses TRBV4-2 and TRBJ2-5; 10 bases are shared with TRBD2. The CDR3 runs 16 residues. Germline lookup yields CDR1 LGHNA and CDR2 YNFKEQ. The V segment lost 0 bases and the J segment 2 bases; nucleotides outside the gene matches: 3. CDR3 nucleotide sequence: TGTGCCAGCAGCCAAGAAGGGACTAGCGCACAAGAGACCCAGTACTTC. It yields the protein CASSQEGTSAQETQYF.

The chain links TRBV5-6 to TRBJ1-2; D unresolved. CDR1 SGHDT and CDR2 YYEEEE come from the germline V gene. Trimming pared 3 bases from V and 8 bases from J, leaving 11 bases between. The CDR3 extends over 12 amino acids. CDR3 protein: CASSWEASGYTF. CDR3 coding DNA: TGTGCCAGCAGCTGGGAGGCAAGCGGCTACACCTTC. Supplemented by reference TRBV5-6 and TRBJ1-2, the full variable domain reads DAGVTQSPTHLIKTRGQQVTLRCSPKSGHDTVSWYQQALGQGPQFIFQYYEEEERQRGNFPDRFSGHQFPNYSSELNVNALLLGDSALYLCASSWEASGYTFGSGTRLTVV.

The chain combines TRBV19 with TRBJ1-5, with 8 bases matching TRBD1. The CDR3 totals 16 residues. From germline, CDR1 is LNHDA and CDR2 SQIVND (reference sequence). V shed 7 bases and J 6 bases; nucleotides not matched to a gene: 14. CDR3 DNA: TGTGCCAGTACTCCTTGGGGCAGGGGGCAAATTCAGCCCCAGCATTTT. Amino acid sequence: CASTPWGRGQIQPQHF.

This clone was observed a few times. The gene calls are TRBV7-2 and TRBJ2-3; D is undetermined. This CDR3 is built from 16 residues. Germline loops: CDR1 SGHTA, CDR2 FQGNSA. Trimming removed 2 bases from V and 5 bases from J, with 17 bases in between. This chain's CDR3 is CASSLWQSFTGDTQYF. The CDR3 DNA follows: TGTGCCAGCAGCTTATGGCAGAGCTTCACGGGAGATACGCAGTATTTT.

The rearrangement links TRBV4-2 to TRBJ1-1; D is possibly TRBD1 (6 bases). The CDR3 extends over 17 amino acids. CDR1 LGHNA and CDR2 YNFKEQ come from the germline V gene. V was clipped by 1 base and J by 1 base, with 16 bases between them. CDR3 loop: CASSQAEAGAGNTEAFF. CDR3 nucleotides: TGTGCCAGCAGCCAAGCGGAGGCAGGGGCGGGGAACACTGAAGCTTTCTTT.

This clone has more than one count but fewer than ten. The chain links TRBV2 to TRBJ2-1, with TRBD1 as a possible D gene (5 bases). V was cut by 6 bases and J by 6 bases, with 12 bases left in between. The CDR3 runs to 13 residues. From germline, CDR1 is SNHLY and CDR2 FYNNEI. CDR3 coding DNA: TGTGCCAGCAGCCGACAGCAAGTCAATGAGCAGTTCTTC. Residues: CASSRQQVNEQFF.

This clone has more than one count but fewer than ten. The V gene is TRBV19, the J gene TRBJ2-1; TRBD2 might be the D (5 bases). Germline assignment: CDR1 LNHDA and CDR2 SQIVND (reference sequence). The ends were cut back, 6 bases at V and 0 bases at J, with 15 bases in the middle. This CDR3 has 16 amino acids. In DNA, the CDR3 is TGTGCCAGTAGCAGCGAGGGCAGAAGCTCCTACAATGAGCAGTTCTTC. This codes for CASSSEGRSSYNEQFF.

The gene calls are TRBV9 and TRBJ1-4, with 9 bases identical to TRBD1. The CDR3 is made up of 15 amino acids. V shed 3 bases and J 7 bases; nucleotides not matched to a gene: 7. CDR1 is SGDLS and CDR2 is YYNGEE in the germline V gene. The CDR3 spells CASSETGGAREKLFF. In DNA, the CDR3 is TGTGCCAGCAGCGAAACAGGGGGCGCACGTGAAAAACTGTTTTTT. The full variable domain, rest sourced from reference TRBV9 and TRBJ1-4, is DSGVTQTPKHLITATGQRVTLRCSPRSGDLSVYWYQQSLDQGLQFLIQYYNGEERAKGNILERFSAQQFPDLHSELNLSSLELGDSALYFCASSETGGAREKLFFGSGTQLSVL.

The V call is TRBV10-3, the J call TRBJ1-2; 7 bases align to TRBD1. Trimming cost V 10 bases and J 2 bases; bases outside gene matches: 7. The CDR3 sequence is 13 residues long. The germline V gene encodes CDR1 ENHRY and CDR2 SYGVKD. CDR3 loop: CATQPGGNYGYTF. Here the CDR3 DNA reads TGTGCCACCCAGCCAGGGGGGAACTATGGCTACACCTTC.

The rearrangement links TRBV7-8 to TRBJ2-7; no firm D call. The germline V and J ends were trimmed by 3 bases and 2 bases, with 8 bases remaining between them. Germline V gives CDR1 SGHVS, CDR2 FQNEAQ. The CDR3 totals 13 residues. The CDR3 loop reads CASSFGEPYEQYF. As DNA, the CDR3 is TGTGCCAGCAGCTTTGGAGAACCCTACGAGCAGTACTTC.

This chain joins TRBV5-1 and TRBJ1-1, with a weak D call TRBD1 (6 bases). With 4 bases removed from V and 3 bases from J, the gap between germline ends came to 13 bases. This CDR3 is built from 14 residues. Germline loops: CDR1 SGHRS, CDR2 YFSETQ. The CDR3 is CASSINRVDTEAFF. The CDR3 DNA reads TGCGCCAGCAGCATCAACAGGGTGGACACTGAAGCTTTCTTT.

In its sample, this clone was seen a few times. V usage is TRBV4-3 and J usage is TRBJ1-2, with TRBD1 as a possible D gene (5 bases). V dropped 0 bases and J dropped 4 bases, with 12 bases sitting between them. Germline values: CDR1 LGHNA, CDR2 YSLEER. The CDR3 spans 15 residues. The CDR3 DNA is TGCGCCAGCAGCCAAGACGCAGGGCGAGGCTATGGCTACACCTTC. It translates to CASSQDAGRGYGYTF.

There are a few counts of this clone. The chain links TRBV5-4 to TRBJ2-7; a weak D match, TRBD1 (5 bases). This CDR3 has 14 residues. V was trimmed by 4 bases and J by 5 bases, leaving 16 bases between them. Germline-derived CDR1 and CDR2 are SGHNT and YYREEE (reference sequence). CDR3 DNA: TGTGCCAGCAGCACACCCACAGGTGGCCACGAGCAGTACTTC. Its protein is CASSTPTGGHEQYF.

This chain joins TRBV30 and TRBJ1-3; D may be TRBD1 (5 bases). V was cut by 0 bases and J by 5 bases, with 14 bases left in between. The CDR3 loop spans 15 amino acids. Per the germline V gene, CDR1 is GTSNPN and CDR2 is SVGIG (reference sequence). DNA for the CDR3: TGTGCCTGGAGTGTTTCAGGGAGGGCCAGAAACACCATATATTTT. It specifies CAWSVSGRARNTIYF.

This sequence joins TRBV19 and TRBJ2-1, with a weak D call TRBD2 (6 bases). This CDR3 region has 13 residues. V was cut by 3 bases and J by 14 bases, with 17 bases left in between. Germline V gene data show CDR1 as LNHDA and CDR2 as SQIVND (reference sequence). CDR3 sequence: CASSMMGGLNEFF. CDR3 sequence (DNA): TGTGCCAGTAGTATGATGGGAGGCCTCAACGAGTTCTTC. Complete variable domain (other parts from reference TRBV19 and TRBJ2-1): DGGITQSPKYLFRKEGQNVTLSCEQNLNHDAMYWYRQDPGQGLRLIYYSQIVNDFQKGDIAEGYSVSREKKESFPLTVTSAQKNPTAFYLCASSMMGGLNEFFGPGTRLTVL.

This chain uses TRBV19 with TRBJ1-2; the D gene is possibly TRBD1 (6 bases). Per the germline V gene, CDR1 is LNHDA and CDR2 is SQIVND (reference sequence). The CDR3 totals 14 residues. V was pared by 6 bases and J by 5 bases, with 16 bases between. The CDR3 nucleotides read TGTGCCAGTAGGCCTCCCGGGACACAGTATGGCTACACCTTC. Translated, it gives CASRPPGTQYGYTF.

This clone was counted a few times. The chain combines TRBV5-1 with TRBJ2-5; 12 positions agree with TRBD2. Germline lookup yields CDR1 SGHRS and CDR2 YFSETQ. The CDR3 runs 17 residues. Unmatched junction bases numbered 11, after V lost 4 bases and J lost 4 bases. CDR3 DNA: TGCGCCAGCAGCACTCCCGGACTAGCGGGAAATAGAGAGACCCAGTACTTC. Translating gives CASSTPGLAGNRETQYF. Variable domain in full (rest from reference TRBV5-1 and TRBJ2-5): KAGVTQTPRYLIKTRGQQVTLSCSPISGHRSVSWYQQTPGQGLQFLFEYFSETQRNKGNFPGRFSGRQFSNSRSEMNVSTLELGDSALYLCASSTPGLAGNRETQYFGPGTRLLVL.

V is TRBV7-2 and J is TRBJ1-1; no clear D. Per the germline V gene, CDR1 is SGHTA and CDR2 is FQGNSA. This CDR3 contains 13 residues. Trimming stripped 5 bases from V and 5 bases from J, with 12 bases between. CDR3 loop: CASSPARVTEAFF. CDR3 DNA sequence: TGTGCCAGCAGCCCTGCCCGCGTGACTGAAGCTTTCTTT.